This T cell receptor (beta chain) was retrieved from a study of blood T cell repertoires in COVID-19. Study-wide background: PBMCs, B-cell-depleted T cells, or T cells provided the cDNA or gDNA that made up the material.

The CDR3 consists of 14 residues. CDR1 and CDR2 (germline): KGHDR, SFDVKD. J gave up 3 bases and V 7 bases, and 7 bases lay outside the gene matches. Some clones are missing from TCRdb's copy, which holds only in-frame ones; the method was immunoSEQ multiplex PCR. This table holds 140,000 to 150,000 clones, over 80% found once. The sample comprised PBMCs or T cells enriched from blood (not recorded which). The source is a man aged 55-75 years who had recovered from COVID-19. The rearrangement links TRBV24-1 to TRBJ2-7; 8 positions match TRBD2. CDR3 sequence reads: CATSGRGADYEQYF. The CDR3 DNA sequence: TGTGCCACCAGCGGGAGGGGGGCAGACTACGAGCAGTACTTC.